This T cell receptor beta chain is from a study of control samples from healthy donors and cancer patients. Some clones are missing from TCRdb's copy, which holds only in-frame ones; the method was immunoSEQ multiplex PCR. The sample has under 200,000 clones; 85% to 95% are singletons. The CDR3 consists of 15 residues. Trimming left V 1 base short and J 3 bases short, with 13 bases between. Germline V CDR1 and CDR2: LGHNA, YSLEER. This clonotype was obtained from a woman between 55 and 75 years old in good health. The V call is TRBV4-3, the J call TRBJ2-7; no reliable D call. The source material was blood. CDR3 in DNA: TGCGCCAGCAGCCAAGGGTACAGCTTTCTCTACGAGCAGTACTTC. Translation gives CASSQGYSFLYEQYF.